A single sample gave rise to the 20 T cell receptor beta chains below, sequenced in a study of blood T cell repertoires in COVID-19 (TCRdb year 2020). The library came from the immunoSEQ multiplex PCR assay. Drawn from immuneACCESS, this table holds only the in-frame rearrangements with V and J called that TCRdb kept. Clones are partly lost; checked studies trace under half to an unresolved V gene and leave the rest unexplained. A total of 150,000 to 190,000 clones appear in this sample, roughly nine tenths of them only once. The top ten clonotypes cover more than 2% of the sample. The sample comprised peripheral blood. All receptors come from a woman between 65 and 79 years old with acute or convalescent COVID-19.

The chain links TRBV28 to TRBJ1-2; unclear D gene. V was trimmed by 7 bases and J by 5 bases, leaving 17 bases between them. The CDR3 is 14 amino acids. Germline-derived CDR1 and CDR2 are MDHEN and SYDVKM. CDR3 in DNA: TGTGCCAGCACTTCCCATTTTGTCGGGTATGGCTACACCTTC. Its protein product is CASTSHFVGYGYTF.

V usage is TRBV12-3 or TRBV12-4 and J usage is TRBJ1-2; D gene unclear. The CDR3 has 10 residues. V lost 10 bases to trimming and J lost 13 bases, with 16 bases between them. The chain's CDR3 is CATGSEVATF. CDR3 in DNA: TGTGCCACCGGGAGTGAAGTTGCCACCTTC.

The chain carries TRBV5-1 and TRBJ2-2; 7 bases match TRBD1. V gave up 0 bases and J gave up 3 bases; unmatched junction bases: 5. The germline V gene encodes CDR1 SGHRS and CDR2 YFSETQ. This CDR3 has 16 residues. The CDR3 loop is CASSLETGFYTGELFF. For the CDR3, the DNA is TGCGCCAGCAGCTTGGAGACAGGGTTCTACACCGGGGAGCTGTTTTTT.

This clone was detected a few times. The chain uses TRBV19 and TRBJ1-1; 9 bases are a match to TRBD1. Per the germline V gene, CDR1 is LNHDA and CDR2 is SQIVND (reference sequence). Unmatched junction bases numbered 7, after V lost 7 bases and J lost 1 base. The CDR3 sequence is 15 residues long. Written as DNA, the CDR3 is TGTGCCAGTACCCAACAGGGGGCAAGGAACACTGAAGCTTTCTTT. Translation gives CASTQQGARNTEAFF.

The chain recombines TRBV2 with TRBJ2-3, with D uncertain. V shed 4 bases and J shed 8 bases, with 4 bases lying between them. Germline V gives CDR1 SNHLY, CDR2 FYNNEI. The CDR3 is 10 amino acids. The CDR3 DNA reads as TGTGCCAGCAGTGTGGCTACGCAGTATTTT. Translating it yields CASSVATQYF.

This chain connects TRBV6-5 to TRBJ2-7; no clear D gene. The germline V gene encodes CDR1 MNHEY and CDR2 SVGAGI. The CDR3 is 14 amino acids. V lost 2 bases to trimming and J lost 0 bases, with 8 bases between them. Here the CDR3 reads CASSYGLISYEQYF. The CDR3 nucleotides read TGTGCCAGCAGTTACGGGCTAATCTCCTACGAGCAGTACTTC.

The genes are TRBV19 and TRBJ2-5, with 9 nucleotides matching TRBD1. J lost 7 bases, V lost 5 bases, and 8 bases had no gene match. The CDR3 covers 14 residues. Germline V gene sequence: CDR1 LNHDA, CDR2 SQIVND (reference sequence). The CDR3 is CASSSGTGQGTQYF. In nucleotides, the CDR3 is TGTGCCAGTAGTTCCGGGACAGGGCAGGGGACCCAGTACTTC.

The CDR3 sequence is CASSLRDRGLLEQYV. In nucleotides, the CDR3 is TGTGCCAGCAGCTTAAGGGACAGGGGTTTATTGGAGCAGTACGTC. The chain has TRBV7-8 and TRBJ2-7; 10 bases are a match to TRBD1. The CDR3 consists of 15 residues. CDR1 and CDR2 from the germline V gene are SGHVS and FQNEAQ. V shed 2 bases and J 7 bases; nucleotides not matched to a gene: 8.

In this sample, this clone turned up once. The rearrangement joins TRBV3-1 (or the pseudogene TRBV3-2) to TRBJ2-2; 13 bases match TRBD2. With V trimmed by 4 bases and J by 5 bases, 10 bases remained unmatched. Germline loops: CDR1 LGHDT, CDR2 YNNKEL (reference sequence). There are 18 residues in the CDR3. The CDR3 DNA reads as TGTGCCAGCAGCCGAGGACTAGCGGGGGTATCGGGTACCGGGGAGCTGTTTTTT. It is translated as CASSRGLAGVSGTGELFF.

The chain uses TRBV30 and TRBJ1-6, with D maybe TRBD1 (5 bases). V shed 1 base and J shed 6 bases, with 13 bases lying between them. Germline lookup yields CDR1 GTSNPN and CDR2 SVGIG (reference sequence). The CDR3 has 15 residues. The DNA for the CDR3 is TGTGCCTGGAGTGATGCCGCGGGGGGTAATTCACCCCTCCACTTT. Its protein is CAWSDAAGGNSPLHF. The whole variable domain, remainder taken from reference TRBV30 and TRBJ1-6, is SQTIHQWPATLVQPVGSPLSLECTVEGTSNPNLYWYRQAAGRGLQLLFYSVGIGQISSEVPQNLSASRPQDRQFILSSKKLLLSDSGFYLCAWSDAAGGNSPLHFGNGTRLTVT.

The rearrangement links TRBV4-1 to TRBJ1-5; no definite D call. CDR1 is MGHRA and CDR2 is YSYEKL in the germline V gene. Trimming cost V 2 bases and J 0 bases, with 14 bases left between them. This CDR3 spans 17 amino acids. CDR3 sequence: CASSQRSSEYSNQPQHF. The CDR3 DNA follows: TGCGCCAGCAGCCAAAGGAGTTCCGAATATAGCAATCAGCCCCAGCATTTT.

The rearrangement uses TRBV24-1 and TRBJ1-6, with 10 bases identical to TRBD1. The junction had 14 bases not matched to a gene; V was cut back by 1 base and J by 9 bases. Germline assignment: CDR1 KGHDR and CDR2 SFDVKD. The CDR3 sequence is 19 residues long. CDR3 loop: CATSDFWGQGLVWGSPLHF. In DNA form, the CDR3 reads TGTGCCACCAGTGATTTTTGGGGACAGGGGCTTGTTTGGGGTTCACCCCTCCACTTT.

The rearrangement links TRBV7-2 to TRBJ1-5; D is ambiguous. The CDR3 has 14 residues. Germline-derived CDR1 and CDR2 are SGHTA and FQGNSA. V shed 5 bases and J shed 6 bases, with 14 bases lying between them. The CDR3 coding sequence is TGTGCCAGCAGCCCACTTCGTTTGAGTCAGCCCCAGCATTTT. This translates into CASSPLRLSQPQHF.

V gene TRBV11-2 combines with J gene TRBJ1-3, with a weak D call TRBD1 (5 bases). Between the trimmed V and J ends, which lost 4 bases and 5 bases, there was a span of 15 bases. CDR1 SGHAT and CDR2 FQNNGV come from the germline V gene. This CDR3 spans 15 amino acids. The CDR3 is CASSSYRDFRNTIYF. DNA of the CDR3: TGTGCCAGCAGCTCTTATAGGGACTTCCGAAACACCATATATTTT.

This clone has a single count. The CDR3, as DNA: TGTGCCAGCAGCTTAGATGGACAGGGGGGGACTGAAGCTTTCTTT. Encoded protein: CASSLDGQGGTEAFF. The chain has TRBV11-3 and TRBJ1-1; TRBD1 matches 10 bases. J lost 5 bases, V lost 0 bases, and 3 bases had no gene match. This CDR3 region has 15 residues. Per the germline V gene, CDR1 is SGHNT and CDR2 is YENEEA.

The J gene is TRBJ1-1, the V gene TRBV4-2, with D possibly being TRBD1 (5 bases). The germline gives CDR1 LGHNA, CDR2 YNFKEQ. V gave up 0 bases and J gave up 4 bases, with 9 bases separating them. The length of the CDR3 is 14 residues. The CDR3 DNA follows: TGTGCCAGCAGCCAAGATGGGGGGGTCACTGAAGCTTTCTTT. Translation gives CASSQDGGVTEAFF.

This chain uses TRBV4-1 with TRBJ2-3; TRBD1 is a possible D gene (6 bases). The V gene's germline CDR1 is MGHRA and CDR2 YSYEKL. V gave up 0 bases and J gave up 0 bases, with 13 bases separating them. The CDR3 is 17 amino acids. In DNA, the CDR3 is TGCGCCAGCAGCCAAGATTGGTGGACAGCTAGCACAGATACGCAGTATTTT. The encoded protein is CASSQDWWTASTDTQYF.

V and J are TRBV14 and TRBJ1-2; 9 positions match TRBD1. The CDR3 has 14 residues. In germline, CDR1 is SGHDN, CDR2 FVKESK. V lost 5 bases and J lost 8; bases outside the gene matches: 9. In nucleotides, the CDR3 is TGTGCCAGCAGCTTCCAACAGGGGGCCGGAGGCTACACCTTC. Amino acid sequence: CASSFQQGAGGYTF. The whole variable domain, remainder taken from reference TRBV14 and TRBJ1-2, is EAGVTQFPSHSVIEKGQTVTLRCDPISGHDNLYWYRRVMGKEIKFLLHFVKESKQDESGMPNNRFLAERTGGTYSTLKVQPAELEDSGVYFCASSFQQGAGGYTFGSGTRLTVV.

The rearrangement links TRBV28 to TRBJ1-6, with 10 bases lining up with TRBD1. The germline V gene encodes CDR1 MDHEN and CDR2 SYDVKM. The V and J ends lost 5 bases and 2 bases, in that order; junction bases with no gene match: 6. This CDR3 contains 17 residues. The CDR3 coding sequence is TGTGCCAGCAGTCTCCGACAGGGGGCCACCTATAATTCACCCCTCCACTTT. Translating gives CASSLRQGATYNSPLHF.

The chain recombines TRBV7-9 with TRBJ2-5, with 10 nucleotides matching TRBD2. In germline, CDR1 is SEHNR, CDR2 FQNEAQ (reference sequence). The CDR3 consists of 16 residues. V lost 6 bases to trimming and J lost 1 base; unmatched junction nucleotides: 8. CDR3 protein: CASSRLAGWSQETQYF. The CDR3 region has the DNA TGTGCCAGCAGTCGACTAGCGGGTTGGTCCCAAGAGACCCAGTACTTC.